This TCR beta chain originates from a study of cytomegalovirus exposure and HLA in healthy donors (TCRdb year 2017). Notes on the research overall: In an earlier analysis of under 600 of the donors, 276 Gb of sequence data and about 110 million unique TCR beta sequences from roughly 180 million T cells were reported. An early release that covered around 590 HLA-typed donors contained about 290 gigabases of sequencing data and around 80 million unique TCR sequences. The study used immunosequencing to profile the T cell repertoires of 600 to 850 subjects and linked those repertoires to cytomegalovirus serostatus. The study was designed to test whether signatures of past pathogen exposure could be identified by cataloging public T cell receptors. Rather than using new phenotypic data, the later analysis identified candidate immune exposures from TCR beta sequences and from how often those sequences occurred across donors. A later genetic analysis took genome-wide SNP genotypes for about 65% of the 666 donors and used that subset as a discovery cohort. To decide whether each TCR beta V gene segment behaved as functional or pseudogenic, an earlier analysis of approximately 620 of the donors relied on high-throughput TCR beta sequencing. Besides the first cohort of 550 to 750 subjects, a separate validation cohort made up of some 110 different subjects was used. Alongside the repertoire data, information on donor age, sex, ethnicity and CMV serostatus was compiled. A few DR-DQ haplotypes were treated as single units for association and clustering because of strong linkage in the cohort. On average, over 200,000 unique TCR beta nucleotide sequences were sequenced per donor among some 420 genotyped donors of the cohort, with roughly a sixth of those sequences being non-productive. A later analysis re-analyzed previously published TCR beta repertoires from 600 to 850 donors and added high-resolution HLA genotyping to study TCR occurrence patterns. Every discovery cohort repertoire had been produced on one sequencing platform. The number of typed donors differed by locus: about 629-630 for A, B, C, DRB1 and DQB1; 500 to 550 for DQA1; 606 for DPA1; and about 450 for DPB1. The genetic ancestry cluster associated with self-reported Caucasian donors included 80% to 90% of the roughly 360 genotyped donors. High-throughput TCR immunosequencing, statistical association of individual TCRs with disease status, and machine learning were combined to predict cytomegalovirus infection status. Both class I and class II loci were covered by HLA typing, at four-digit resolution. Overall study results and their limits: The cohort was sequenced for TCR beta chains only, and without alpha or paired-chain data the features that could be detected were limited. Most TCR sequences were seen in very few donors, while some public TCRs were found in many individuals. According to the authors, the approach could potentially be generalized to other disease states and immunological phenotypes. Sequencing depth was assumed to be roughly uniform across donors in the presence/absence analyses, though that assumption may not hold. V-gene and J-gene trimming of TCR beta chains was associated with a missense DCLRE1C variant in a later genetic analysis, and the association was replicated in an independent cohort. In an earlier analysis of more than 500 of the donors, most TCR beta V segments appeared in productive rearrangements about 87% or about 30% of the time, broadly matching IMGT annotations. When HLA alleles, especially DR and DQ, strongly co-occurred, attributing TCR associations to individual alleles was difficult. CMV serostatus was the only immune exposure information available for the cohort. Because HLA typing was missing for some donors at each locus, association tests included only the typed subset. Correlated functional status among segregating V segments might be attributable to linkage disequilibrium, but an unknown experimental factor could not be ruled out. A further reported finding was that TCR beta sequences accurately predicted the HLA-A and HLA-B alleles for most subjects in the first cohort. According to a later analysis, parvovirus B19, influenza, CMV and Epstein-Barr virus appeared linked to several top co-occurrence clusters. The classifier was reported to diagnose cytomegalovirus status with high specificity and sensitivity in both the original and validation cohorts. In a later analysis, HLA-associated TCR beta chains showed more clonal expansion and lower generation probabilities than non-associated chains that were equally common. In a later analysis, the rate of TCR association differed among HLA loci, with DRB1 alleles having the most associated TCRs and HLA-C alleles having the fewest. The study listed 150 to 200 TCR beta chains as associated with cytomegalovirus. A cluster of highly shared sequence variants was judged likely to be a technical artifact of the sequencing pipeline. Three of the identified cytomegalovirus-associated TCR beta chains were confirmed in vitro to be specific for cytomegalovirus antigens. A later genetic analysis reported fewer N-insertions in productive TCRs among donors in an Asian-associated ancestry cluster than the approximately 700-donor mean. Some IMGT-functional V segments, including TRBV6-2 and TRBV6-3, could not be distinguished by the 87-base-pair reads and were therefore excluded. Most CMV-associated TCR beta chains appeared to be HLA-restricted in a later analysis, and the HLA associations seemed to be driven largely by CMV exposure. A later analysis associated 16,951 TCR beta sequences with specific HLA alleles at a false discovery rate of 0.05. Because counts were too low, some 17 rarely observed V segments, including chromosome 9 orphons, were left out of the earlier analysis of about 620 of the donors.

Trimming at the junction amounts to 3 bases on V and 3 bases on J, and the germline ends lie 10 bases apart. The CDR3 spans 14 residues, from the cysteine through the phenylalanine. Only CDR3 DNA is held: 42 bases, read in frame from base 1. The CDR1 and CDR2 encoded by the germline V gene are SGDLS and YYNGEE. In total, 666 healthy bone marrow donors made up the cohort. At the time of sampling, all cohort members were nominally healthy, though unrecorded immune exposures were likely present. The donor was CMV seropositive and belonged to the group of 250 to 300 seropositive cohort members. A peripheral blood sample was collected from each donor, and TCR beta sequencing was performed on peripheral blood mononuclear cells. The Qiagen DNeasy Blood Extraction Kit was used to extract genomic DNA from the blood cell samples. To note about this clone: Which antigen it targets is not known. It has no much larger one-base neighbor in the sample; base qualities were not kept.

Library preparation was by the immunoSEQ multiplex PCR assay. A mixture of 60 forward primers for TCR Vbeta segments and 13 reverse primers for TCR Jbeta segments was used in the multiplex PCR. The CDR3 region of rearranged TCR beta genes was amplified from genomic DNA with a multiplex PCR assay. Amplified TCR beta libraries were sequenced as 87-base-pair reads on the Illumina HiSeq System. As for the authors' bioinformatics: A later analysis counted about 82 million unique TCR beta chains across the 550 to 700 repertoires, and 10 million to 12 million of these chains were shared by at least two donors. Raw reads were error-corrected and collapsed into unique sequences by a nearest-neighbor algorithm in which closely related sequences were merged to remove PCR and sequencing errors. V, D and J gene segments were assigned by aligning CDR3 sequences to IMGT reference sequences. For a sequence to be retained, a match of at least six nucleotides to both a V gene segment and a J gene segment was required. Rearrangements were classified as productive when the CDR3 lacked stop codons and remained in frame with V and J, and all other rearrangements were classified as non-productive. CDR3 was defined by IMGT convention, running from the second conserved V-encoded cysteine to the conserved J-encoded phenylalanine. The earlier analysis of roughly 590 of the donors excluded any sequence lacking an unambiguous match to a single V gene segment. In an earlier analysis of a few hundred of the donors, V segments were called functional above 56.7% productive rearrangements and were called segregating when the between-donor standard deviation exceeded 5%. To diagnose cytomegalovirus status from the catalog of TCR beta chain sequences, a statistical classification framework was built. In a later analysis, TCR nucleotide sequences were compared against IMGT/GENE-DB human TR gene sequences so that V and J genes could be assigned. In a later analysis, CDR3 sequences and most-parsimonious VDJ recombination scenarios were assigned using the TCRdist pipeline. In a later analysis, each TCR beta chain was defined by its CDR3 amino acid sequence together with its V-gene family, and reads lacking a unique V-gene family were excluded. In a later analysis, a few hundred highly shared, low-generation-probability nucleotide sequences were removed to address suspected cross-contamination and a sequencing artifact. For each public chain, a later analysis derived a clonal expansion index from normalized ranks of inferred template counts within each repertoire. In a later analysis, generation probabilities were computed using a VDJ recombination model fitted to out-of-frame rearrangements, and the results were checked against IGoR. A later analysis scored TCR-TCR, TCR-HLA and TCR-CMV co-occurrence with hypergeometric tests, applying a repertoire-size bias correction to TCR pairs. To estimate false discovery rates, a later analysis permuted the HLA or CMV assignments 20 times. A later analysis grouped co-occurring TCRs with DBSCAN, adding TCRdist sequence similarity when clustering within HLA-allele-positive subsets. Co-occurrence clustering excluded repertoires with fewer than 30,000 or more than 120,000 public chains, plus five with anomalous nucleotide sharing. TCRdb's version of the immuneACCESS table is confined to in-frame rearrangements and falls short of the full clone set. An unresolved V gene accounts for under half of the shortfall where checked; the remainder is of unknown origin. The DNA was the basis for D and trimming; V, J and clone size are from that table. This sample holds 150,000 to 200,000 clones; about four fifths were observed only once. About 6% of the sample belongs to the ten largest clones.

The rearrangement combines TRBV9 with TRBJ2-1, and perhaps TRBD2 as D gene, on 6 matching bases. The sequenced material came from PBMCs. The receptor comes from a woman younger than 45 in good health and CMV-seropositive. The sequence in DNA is TGTGCCAGCAGCGCGGGGACTTTCTACAATGAGCAGTTCTTC. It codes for CASSAGTFYNEQFF.